A selection of T cell receptor beta chains follows, all from one sample in a study of OX40 agonist ivuxolimab in advanced cancers. TCRdb's table, derived via immunoSEQ multiplex PCR, lists solely in-frame clones and lacks some. The sample yields fewer than 90,000 clones, around nine tenths seen once. This material consisted of CD4+ or CD8+ T cells sorted from blood, taken in a trial of the OX40 agonist ivuxolimab. These receptors were taken from an adult with an advanced solid tumor such as melanoma, head and neck, liver or kidney cancer. The CDR3 runs from the conserved cysteine through the conserved F or W. D genes are given only for firm matches. Only some rows state a clone size, as once, few, many or a class for expanded clones.

D,size,J,V,DNA,CDR3
-,-,TRBJ1-4,TRBV28,TGTGCCAGCGGCGTCAGTGATGAAAAACTGTTTTTT,CASGVSDEKLFF
-,-,TRBJ2-2,TRBV7-2,TGTGCCAGCAGCTTCGGACGAACTACCGGGGAGCTGTTTTTT,CASSFGRTTGELFF
-,-,TRBJ2-1,TRBV19,TGTGCCAGTAGTATGGACAAGCCAACCCCACCCTCCTACAATGAGCAGTTCTTC,CASSMDKPTPPSYNEQFF
-,-,TRBJ2-5,TRBV11-2,TGTGCCAGCAGCTTAGGGCAAGAGACCCAGTACTTC,CASSLGQETQYF
-,-,TRBJ2-7,TRBV15,TGTGCCACCAGCAGAGATATCTCCTCCTACGAGCAGTACTTC,CATSRDISSYEQYF
TRBD2,once,TRBJ2-2,TRBV28,TGTGCCAGCAGCTCAAGCTTAGCGGGGGGCAACACCGGGGAGCTGTTTTTT,CASSSSLAGGNTGELFF
TRBD2,-,TRBJ2-3,TRBV6-1,TGTGCCAGCAGTGAAGAGACTAGCGGGGGGGCGAGGGATACGCAGTATTTT,CASSEETSGGARDTQYF
TRBD1,-,TRBJ2-4,TRBV29-1,TGCAGCGTTGCCAGGACAGGAAACATTCAGTACTTC,CSVARTGNIQYF
TRBD1,-,TRBJ1-1,TRBV7-8,TGTGCCAGCAGCCCGGACAGGGGCGTGGGTAACACTGAAGCTTTCTTT,CASSPDRGVGNTEAFF
-,-,TRBJ2-7,TRBV9,TGTGCCAGCAGCGGGAGCGTGGGACCCTACGAGCAGTACTTC,CASSGSVGPYEQYF
-,-,TRBJ2-6,TRBV10-3,TGTGCCATCAGTGGTCAGGGGAAGCCTGGGGCCAACGTCCTGACTTTC,CAISGQGKPGANVLTF
-,-,TRBJ1-6,TRBV6-5,TGTGCCAGCAGTTACTCTCAGAATAATTCACCCCTCCACTTT,CASSYSQNNSPLHF
-,-,TRBJ1-4,TRBV7-2,TGTGCCAGCAGCTTAGGGGGCGGCTCAACTAATGAAAAACTGTTTTTT,CASSLGGGSTNEKLFF
TRBD2,-,TRBJ2-2,TRBV11-2,TGTGCCAGCAGCTTCCGGGGGGGCGGTGGCACCGGGGAGCTGTTTTTT,CASSFRGGGGTGELFF
TRBD1,-,TRBJ1-2,TRBV6-6,TGTGCCAGCACCATTAACCGGACAGGAAGAGGTGGCTACACCTTC,CASTINRTGRGGYTF
-,once,TRBJ2-5,TRBV5-4,TGTGCCAGCAGCTTCTGGACAGCACAAGAGACCCAGTACTTC,CASSFWTAQETQYF
-,-,TRBJ1-2,TRBV7-2,TGTGCCAGCAGCCAGGACATAGGGTATGGCTACACCTTC,CASSQDIGYGYTF
-,once,TRBJ2-2,TRBV28,TGTGCCAGCAGTTTATGGCCCGGGGAGCTGTTTTTT,CASSLWPGELFF
TRBD1,-,TRBJ1-4,TRBV10-3,TGTGCCTCCGCCCAGGGGGGAGTTGAAAAACTGTTTTTT,CASAQGGVEKLFF
TRBD2,once,TRBJ2-2,TRBV28,TGTGCCAGCACCGAATCGGGGGGGCGCGGGGTCGGGGAGCTGTTTTTT,CASTESGGRGVGELFF
-,-,TRBJ1-2,TRBV6-5,TGTGCCAGCAGTGAAGGGAGTAGTGGCTACACCTTC,CASSEGSSGYTF
-,-,TRBJ2-3,TRBV30,TGTGCCTGGAGCCCTGAAAGCGGCACAGATACGCAGTATTTT,CAWSPESGTDTQYF
-,once,TRBJ1-5,TRBV5-1,TGCGCCAGCAGCTTCGGTGCGGGCAATCAGCCCCAGCATTTT,CASSFGAGNQPQHF
-,-,TRBJ2-5,TRBV9,TGTGCCAGCAGCGTAGGTTACCAAGAGACCCAGTACTTC,CASSVGYQETQYF
-,-,TRBJ2-1,TRBV7-9,TGTGCCAGCAGCTTAGTAGAGCAGTTCTTC,CASSLVEQFF
-,-,TRBJ2-5,TRBV9,TGTGCCAGCAGCCTTATGACATCCGCCGAAGAGACCCAGTACTTC,CASSLMTSAEETQYF
-,-,TRBJ2-1,TRBV5-4,TGTGCCAGCAGCCTCCGGGACTTAGCCTACAATGAGCAGTTCTTC,CASSLRDLAYNEQFF
TRBD2,-,TRBJ2-3,TRBV7-9,TGTGCCAGCAGCTTCTGGTCGGGGGGGACAGATACGCAGTATTTT,CASSFWSGGTDTQYF
-,-,TRBJ2-5,TRBV25-1,TGTGCCAGCAGTGATCGAACGGGGTGGTACCAAGAGACCCAGTACTTC,CASSDRTGWYQETQYF
-,once,TRBJ1-6,TRBV7-8,TGTGCCAGCAGCTCTAAACCGGTAATGAACAATTCACCCCTCCACTTT,CASSSKPVMNNSPLHF
-,-,TRBJ2-5,TRBV13,TGTGCCAGCAGCTTAGGCCGTGGAGGGGCGGTGGAGACCCAGTACTTC,CASSLGRGGAVETQYF
TRBD1,-,TRBJ2-7,TRBV5-5,TGTGCCAGTTCGGGGGACAGGGTCCTCTACGAGCAGTACTTC,CASSGDRVLYEQYF
-,-,TRBJ1-6,TRBV19,TGTGCCAGTAGTATAGTCGGAAACTATAATTCACCCCTCCACTTT,CASSIVGNYNSPLHF
-,-,TRBJ1-2,TRBV7-8,TGTGCCAGCACATTAATGCCCCCACCGGTGGACTATGGCTACACCTTC,CASTLMPPPVDYGYTF
-,-,TRBJ2-3,TRBV5-4,TGTGCCAGCAGCTTGGGGGATTGGGCTAGCACAGATACGCAGTATTTT,CASSLGDWASTDTQYF
-,-,TRBJ2-5,TRBV21-1,TGTGCCAGCAAAAACGGGAACAGGGGCGATCAGACCCAGTACTTC,CASKNGNRGDQTQYF
TRBD2,-,TRBJ2-5,TRBV19,TGTGCCAGTAGTATGACTAGCCCCCGAGAGACCCAGTACTTC,CASSMTSPRETQYF
-,-,TRBJ2-4,TRBV4-3,TGCGCCAGCAGCCCCGGGCGTTATGGAAACATTCAGTACTTC,CASSPGRYGNIQYF
-,-,TRBJ2-7,TRBV6-5,TGTGCCAGCAGTTACGAAGGGGAGCAGTACTTC,CASSYEGEQYF
TRBD2,-,TRBJ2-1,TRBV18,TGTGCCAGCTCCCCTTGGGGGGGTGAGGGCAATGAGCAGTTCTTC,CASSPWGGEGNEQFF
-,once,TRBJ2-5,TRBV5-1,TGCGCCAGCAGCTTGGGGACGCAGGGGCCAGAGACCCAGTACTTC,CASSLGTQGPETQYF
-,-,TRBJ1-1,TRBV7-2,TGTGCCAGCAGCTTGATGACTGGGAACACTGAAGCTTTCTTT,CASSLMTGNTEAFF
-,-,TRBJ1-5,TRBV4-3,TGCGCCAGCAGCCAAGAAGTAAATCAGCCCCAGCATTTT,CASSQEVNQPQHF
-,-,TRBJ2-6,TRBV10-3,TGTGCCGCCTCATTGGGAAGCTCTGGGGCCAACGTCCTGACTTTC,CAASLGSSGANVLTF